These 4 T cell receptor beta chains originate from one sample sequenced in a study of T cell repertoires in cytomegalovirus infection. TCRdb independently ran MiXCR on the reads; one entry per CDR3 protein. The sample records more than 250,000 distinct CDR3 sequences, around 25% being singletons. These receptors are not linked to any known antigen. Sequencing was performed on cultured PBMCs, taken from culture after CMV antigen stimulation. These receptors all come from a human donor in good health (CMV status not recorded). Some clones in this sample may be carry-over from other donors' samples.

This clonotype was detected many times. The chain is built from TRBV7-2 and TRBJ1-1; 8 positions agree with TRBD1. The junction had 9 bases not matched to a gene; V was cut back by 6 bases and J by 0 bases. The length of the CDR3 is 16 residues. Germline V gives CDR1 SGHTA, CDR2 FQGNSA. The CDR3 protein is CASRRTGPLLNTEAFF. The CDR3 DNA reads as TGTGCCAGCAGGCGGACAGGGCCCCTCCTGAACACTGAAGCTTTCTTT. Using reference TRBV7-2 and TRBJ1-1 for the parts outside the CDR3, the full variable domain is GAGVSQSPSNKVTEKGKDVELRCDPISGHTALYWYRQSLGQGLEFLIYFQGNSAPDKSGLPSDRFSAERTGGSVSTLTIQRTQQEDSAVYLCASRRTGPLLNTEAFFGQGTRLTVV.

This clonotype occurred a few times. V is TRBV12-3 or TRBV12-4 and J is TRBJ1-1, with D possibly matching TRBD1 (5 bases). Trimming took off 0 bases at V and 6 bases at J, with 20 bases between the two ends. The CDR3 contains 17 residues. CDR3 sequence: CASSLALSDSGTAEAFF. The CDR3 DNA reads as TGTGCCAGCAGTTTAGCGCTTAGTGACAGTGGGACCGCTGAAGCTTTCTTT.

J is TRBJ2-7 and V is TRBV7-2; TRBD1 matches 7 bases. The CDR3 runs 14 residues. Germline V lookup: CDR1 SGHTA, CDR2 FQGNSA. The ends lost 4 bases at V and 2 bases at J; junction bases unmatched: 5. The CDR3 sequence is CASSWTGWAYEQYF. The CDR3 coding sequence is TGTGCCAGCAGCTGGACAGGATGGGCCTACGAGCAGTACTTC.

Only a few counts were recorded for this clonotype. The rearrangement uses TRBV6-2 or TRBV6-3 and TRBJ2-3, with D maybe TRBD2 (6 bases). The CDR3 has 15 residues. Germline V gene data show CDR1 as MNHEY and CDR2 as SVGEGT. The germline V and J ends were trimmed by 6 bases and 0 bases, with 13 bases remaining between them. The CDR3 reads CASRTGLRSTDTQYF. In DNA, the CDR3 is TGTGCCAGCAGAACGGGACTTCGAAGCACAGATACGCAGTATTTT.